The 20 T cell receptor beta chains presented below share a single source sample, sequenced in a study of early T cells in non-severe SARS-CoV-2 infection. TCRdb passed the 5' RACE reads through MiXCR, listing each CDR3 protein once. The sample has 25,000 to 35,000 distinct CDR3 sequences; around 5.3% are singletons. Sequencing was carried out using whole blood. The source is an adult who was a healthcare worker with PCR-confirmed SARS-CoV-2 infection or an uninfected control (not recorded which).

This clonotype was counted a few times. At one boundary the junction diverges from the germline segment, which might be a read error. This chain links TRBV9 with TRBJ2-1; D not resolved. The CDR3 contains 14 residues. Looked up from germline, CDR1 is SGDLS and CDR2 is YYNGEE. CDR3 DNA: TGTGTCAGCAGCGTAGTAAGCCTCTACAATGAGCAGTTCTTC. This sequence encodes CVSSVVSLYNEQFF.

Many counts were recorded for this clonotype. The chain combines TRBV4-2 with TRBJ2-2; D is undetermined. Looked up from germline, CDR1 is LGHNA and CDR2 is YNFKEQ. V was cut by 4 bases and J by 5 bases, with 8 bases left in between. CDR3 length: 13 residues. DNA for the CDR3: TGTGCCAGCAGCCTGGTGGGGACCGGGGAGCTGTTTTTT. This encodes CASSLVGTGELFF.

This clonotype appeared a few times. CDR3 DNA sequence: TGTGCCAGCAGTTTAGCGCAAGAGTATAGCAATCAGCCCCAGCATTTT. Translation gives CASSLAQEYSNQPQHF. V usage is TRBV12-3 or TRBV12-4 and J usage is TRBJ1-5; D is unresolved. This CDR3 comprises 16 residues. Trimming shortened V by 0 bases and J by 0 bases, and 9 bases separated the two germline ends.

V gene TRBV18 combines with J gene TRBJ2-3, with TRBD1 identical over 9 bases. Germline-derived CDR1 and CDR2 are KGHSH and LQKENI. J was trimmed by 3 bases and V by 6 bases; bases with no gene match: 7. The CDR3 is 15 amino acids. The CDR3 nucleotides read TGTGCCAGCTCCCTATCGACAGGGGGTACAGATACGCAGTATTTT. Its protein is CASSLSTGGTDTQYF.

This clonotype was picked up many times. This chain joins TRBV20-1 and TRBJ1-1, with a possible D match to TRBD1 (5 bases). CDR1 and CDR2 from the germline V gene are DFQATT and SNEGSKA (reference sequence). There are 16 residues in the CDR3. Trimming stripped 0 bases from V and 4 bases from J, with 18 bases between. The CDR3, as DNA: TGCAGTGCTAGAGATCCTAACCTATTCGGGGGCACTGAAGCTTTCTTT. Protein product: CSARDPNLFGGTEAFF.

This clonotype was detected ten times or more. V and J are TRBV10-3 and TRBJ1-5; D is perhaps TRBD1 (5 bases). In germline, CDR1 is ENHRY, CDR2 SYGVKD. Trimming took off 0 bases at V and 0 bases at J, with 6 bases between the two ends. The CDR3 runs to 15 residues. The CDR3 here is CAISESTVSNQPQHF. CDR3 DNA sequence: TGTGCCATCAGTGAGTCGACAGTTAGCAATCAGCCCCAGCATTTT.

This clonotype was counted a few times. The J gene is TRBJ1-2, the V gene TRBV9; D possibly corresponds to TRBD1 (6 bases). The CDR3 spans 17 residues. CDR1 SGDLS and CDR2 YYNGEE come from the germline V gene. The V and J ends lost 4 bases and 6 bases respectively, with 25 bases between them. The CDR3 loop is CASSLLTAGRGWHGYTF. The CDR3 DNA is TGTGCCAGCAGCTTATTGACAGCGGGCAGGGGCTGGCATGGCTACACCTTC. Full variable domain (missing parts from reference TRBV9 and TRBJ1-2): DSGVTQTPKHLITATGQRVTLRCSPRSGDLSVYWYQQSLDQGLQFLIQYYNGEERAKGNILERFSAQQFPDLHSELNLSSLELGDSALYFCASSLLTAGRGWHGYTFGSGTRLTVV.

V gene TRBV27 combines with J gene TRBJ1-1; a possible D gene is TRBD1 (5 bases). Trimming left V 4 bases short and J 4 bases short, with 13 bases between. CDR3 length equals 14 residues. Germline V lookup: CDR1 MNHEY, CDR2 SMNVEV (reference sequence). The CDR3 loop is CASSWSGLTTEAFF. In nucleotides, the CDR3 is TGTGCCAGCAGTTGGTCAGGGCTGACCACTGAAGCTTTCTTT.

The chain recombines TRBV11-3 with TRBJ1-1; no clear D. Looked up from germline, CDR1 is SGHNT and CDR2 is YENEEA. Trimming took 0 bases from V and 1 from J, leaving 12 bases between them. CDR3 size: 16 residues. The CDR3 spells CASSLEFGRQNTEAFF. CDR3 coding DNA: TGTGCCAGCAGCTTAGAGTTCGGCAGACAGAACACTGAAGCTTTCTTT.

This clonotype was observed a few times. J is TRBJ2-3 and V is TRBV5-6; 9 nucleotides agree with TRBD2. V dropped 2 bases and J dropped 2; count of bases not matched to a gene: 12. Germline CDR1 is SGHDT and CDR2 is YYEEEE. This CDR3 has 18 amino acids. The CDR3 is CASSFLVLTSGDTDTQYF. The CDR3 DNA reads TGTGCCAGCAGCTTCCTAGTTCTGACTAGCGGCGACACAGATACGCAGTATTTT.

A note on this clonotype: This may come from a read error, since a much larger clone is one base off. This chain joins TRBV5-8 and TRBJ1-5, with D perhaps TRBD1 (6 bases). This CDR3 contains 18 residues. V was trimmed by 5 bases and J by 7 bases, leaving 28 bases between them. In germline, CDR1 is SGHTS, CDR2 YDEGEE. The CDR3 here is CASRPLGAFSGFEQPQHF. CDR3 DNA: TGTGCCAGCAGGCCCCTGGGGGCCTTTTCTGGTTTCGAACAGCCCCAGCATTTT. The complete variable domain, with remaining parts taken from reference TRBV5-8 and TRBJ1-5, reads EAGVTQSPTHLIKTRGQQATLRCSPISGHTSVYWYQQALGLGLQFLLWYDEGEERNRGNFPPRFSGRQFPNYSSELNVNALELEDSALYLCASRPLGAFSGFEQPQHFGDGTRLSIL.

This clonotype was detected only a few times. The rearrangement uses TRBV9 and TRBJ1-4; 7 bases are a match to TRBD1. The CDR3 loop spans 15 amino acids. Germline V gene lookup returns CDR1 SGDLS and CDR2 YYNGEE. The trim removed 3 bases at V and 8 bases at J, leaving 10 bases unmatched. CDR3 in DNA: TGTGCCAGCAGCGCCGGACAGGTCTTTGGGGAAAAACTGTTTTTT. It encodes CASSAGQVFGEKLFF.

For the CDR3, the DNA is TGTGCCAGCAGCGGGACAGGGGTCGGGGAGCTGTTTTTT. Its translation: CASSGTGVGELFF. V and J are TRBV7-6 and TRBJ2-2, with 10 bases that match TRBD1. The CDR3 covers 13 residues. Germline lookup yields CDR1 SGHVS and CDR2 FNYEAQ. The ends lost 5 bases at V and 7 bases at J; junction bases unmatched: 1.

As regards this clonotype: A much more abundant neighbour one base away suggests this may be a read error. The V call is TRBV27, the J call TRBJ2-6; D possibly corresponds to TRBD1 (5 bases). The CDR3 consists of 13 residues. Per the germline V gene, CDR1 is MNHEY and CDR2 is SMNVEV (reference sequence). The CDR3 DNA reads as TGTACCAGCAGGGCTGCCGGGGCCAACGTCCTGACTTTC. Amino acid sequence: CTSRAAGANVLTF.

This clonotype was seen repeatedly, ten times or more. The chain couples TRBV6-6 to TRBJ1-6; D is unresolved. CDR1 is MNHNY, CDR2 SVGAGI, per germline (reference sequence). This CDR3 spans 12 amino acids. V dropped 6 bases and J dropped 10 bases, with 10 bases sitting between them. The CDR3 sequence is CASSRERSPLHF. CDR3 coding DNA: TGTGCCAGCAGCCGTGAACGGTCACCCCTCCACTTT.

The rearrangement links TRBV18 to TRBJ2-7; 8 nucleotides align to TRBD1. CDR3 size: 14 residues. Trimming at V came to 8 bases and at J to 3 bases, leaving 9 bases not matched to a gene. Per the germline V gene, CDR1 is KGHSH and CDR2 is LQKENI. CDR3 sequence (DNA): TGTGCCAGCGGACAGGGACGGAGAAACTACGAGCAGTACTTC. Protein sequence: CASGQGRRNYEQYF. Complete variable domain (other parts from reference TRBV18 and TRBJ2-7): NAGVMQNPRHLVRRRGQEARLRCSPMKGHSHVYWYRQLPEEGLKFMVYLQKENIIDESGMPKERFSAEFPKEGPSILRIQQVVRGDSAAYFCASGQGRRNYEQYFGPGTRLTVT.

This chain uses TRBV4-1 with TRBJ1-1, with TRBD1 as a possible D gene (6 bases). V lost 3 bases and J 5 bases, leaving 22 bases between the germline ends. Germline V lookup: CDR1 MGHRA, CDR2 YSYEKL. This CDR3 is built from 17 residues. CDR3 sequence (DNA): TGCGCCAGCAGCCAGTTCCCTCAGGGGTCGATAGGTACTGAAGCTTTCTTT. Amino acids: CASSQFPQGSIGTEAFF.

This clonotype was seen more than once but under ten times. This chain links TRBV28 with TRBJ2-7; unclear D gene. V was shortened by 2 bases and J by 0 bases, with 5 bases between the two germline ends. The CDR3 has 13 residues. Germline assignment: CDR1 MDHEN and CDR2 SYDVKM. This chain's CDR3 is CASSLRASYEQYF. CDR3 bases: TGTGCCAGCAGTTTACGGGCCTCCTACGAGCAGTACTTC.

This clonotype was picked up a small number of times. The chain employs TRBV19 and TRBJ2-1; 13 nucleotides align to TRBD2. Germline CDR1 reads LNHDA; CDR2 reads SQIVND (reference sequence). J gave up 0 bases and V 5 bases, and 7 bases lay outside the gene matches. The CDR3 covers 18 residues. For the CDR3, the DNA is TGTGCCAGTAGTTCTACTAGCGGGAGGGACAGCTCCTACAATGAGCAGTTCTTC. It codes for CASSSTSGRDSSYNEQFF.

V and J are TRBV4-1 and TRBJ2-1; 9 nucleotides match TRBD2. CDR3 length equals 16 residues. CDR1 and CDR2 (germline): MGHRA, YSYEKL. V lost 0 bases and J lost 5; bases outside the gene matches: 5. The CDR3 coding sequence is TGCGCCAGCAGCCAAGATAGGGTAGCGGGGGACAATGAGCAGTTCTTC. Encoded protein: CASSQDRVAGDNEQFF.